This TCR beta chain was identified during a study of blood T cell repertoires in COVID-19. About the study: Collection of acute and convalescent COVID-19 samples took place in the United States, Italy and Spain. The cDNA or gDNA used as material had been derived from T cells, B-cell-depleted T cells, or PBMCs.

The CDR3 loop spans 16 amino acids. Trimming cost V 5 bases and J 2 bases; bases outside gene matches: 9. The germline CDR1 and CDR2 sequences are SGHVS and FNYEAQ. Per the original methods: Amplifying reference gene primers gave estimates of nucleated cell counts. Repertoires were generated with immunoSEQ multiplex PCR, while TCRdb's copy carries only in-frame clones and drops some. D and trimming come from the DNA, and the V and J calls and clone size come from that table. The data show around 170,000 clones, roughly 85% seen once. Source material: peripheral blood. This sequence was found in a man aged 50 or older with active or convalescent COVID-19. V usage is TRBV7-6 and J usage is TRBJ2-1; 7 bases align to TRBD2. The CDR3 is CASSMGGGGPYNEQFF. Here the CDR3 DNA reads TGTGCCAGCAGCATGGGGGGGGGAGGGCCCTACAATGAGCAGTTCTTC.